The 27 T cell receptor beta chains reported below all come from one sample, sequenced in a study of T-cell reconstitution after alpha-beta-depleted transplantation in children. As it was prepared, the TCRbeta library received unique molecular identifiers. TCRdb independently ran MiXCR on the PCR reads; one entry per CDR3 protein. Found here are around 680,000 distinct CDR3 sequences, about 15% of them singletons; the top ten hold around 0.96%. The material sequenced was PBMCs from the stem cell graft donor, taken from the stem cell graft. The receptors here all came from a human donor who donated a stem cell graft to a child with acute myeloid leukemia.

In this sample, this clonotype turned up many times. This CDR3 reads CASSLTSGGSSYNEQFF. CDR3 bases: TGTGCCAGCAGCCTGACTAGCGGGGGGAGCTCCTACAATGAGCAGTTCTTC. V and J are TRBV6-1 and TRBJ2-1, with 13 bases aligning to TRBD2. Germline V gene data show CDR1 as MNHNS and CDR2 as SASEGT. The junction had 5 bases not matched to a gene; V was cut back by 6 bases and J by 0 bases. The CDR3 consists of 17 residues.

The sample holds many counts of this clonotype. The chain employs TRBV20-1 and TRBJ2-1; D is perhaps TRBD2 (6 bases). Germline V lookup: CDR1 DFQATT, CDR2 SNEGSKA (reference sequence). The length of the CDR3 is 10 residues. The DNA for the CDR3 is TGCAGCCTGGGGAGGAATGAGCAGTTCTTC. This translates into CSLGRNEQFF.

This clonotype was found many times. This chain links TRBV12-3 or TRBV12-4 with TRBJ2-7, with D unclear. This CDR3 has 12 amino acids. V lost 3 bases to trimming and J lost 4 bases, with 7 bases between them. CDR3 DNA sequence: TGTGCCAGCAGTTTGACCCTTTACGAGCAGTACTTC. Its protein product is CASSLTLYEQYF.

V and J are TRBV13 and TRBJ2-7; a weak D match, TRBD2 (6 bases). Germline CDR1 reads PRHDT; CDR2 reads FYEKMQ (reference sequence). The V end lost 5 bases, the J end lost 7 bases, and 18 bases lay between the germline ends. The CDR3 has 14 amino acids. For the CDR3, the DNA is TGTGCCAGCAGCCTCGGGAGTGCTCGGAATGAGCAGTACGTC. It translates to CASSLGSARNEQYV.

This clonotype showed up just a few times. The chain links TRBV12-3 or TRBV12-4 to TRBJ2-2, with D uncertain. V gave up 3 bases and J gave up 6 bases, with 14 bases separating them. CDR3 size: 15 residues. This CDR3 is CASSFGVGGAGELFF. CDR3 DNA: TGTGCCAGCAGTTTCGGTGTTGGCGGCGCCGGGGAGCTGTTTTTT.

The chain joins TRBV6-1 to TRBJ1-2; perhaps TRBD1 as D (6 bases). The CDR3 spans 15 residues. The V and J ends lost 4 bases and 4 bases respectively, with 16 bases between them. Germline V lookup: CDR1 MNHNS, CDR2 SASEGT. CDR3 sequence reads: CASSVGAAGIYGYTF. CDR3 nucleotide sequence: TGTGCCAGCAGTGTGGGGGCTGCAGGCATCTATGGCTACACCTTC.

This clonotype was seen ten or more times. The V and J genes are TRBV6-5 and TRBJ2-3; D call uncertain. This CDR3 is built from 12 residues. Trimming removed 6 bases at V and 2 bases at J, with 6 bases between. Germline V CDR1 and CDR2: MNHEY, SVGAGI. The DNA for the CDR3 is TGTGCCAGCAGGGGCCCCACAGATACGCAGTATTTT. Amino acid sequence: CASRGPTDTQYF.

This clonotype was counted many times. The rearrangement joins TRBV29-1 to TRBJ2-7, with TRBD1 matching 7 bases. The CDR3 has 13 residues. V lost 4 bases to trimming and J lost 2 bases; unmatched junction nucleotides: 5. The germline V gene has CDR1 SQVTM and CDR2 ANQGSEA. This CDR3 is CSVVTGSAYEQYF. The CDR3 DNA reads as TGCAGCGTTGTGACAGGGAGCGCCTACGAGCAGTACTTC.

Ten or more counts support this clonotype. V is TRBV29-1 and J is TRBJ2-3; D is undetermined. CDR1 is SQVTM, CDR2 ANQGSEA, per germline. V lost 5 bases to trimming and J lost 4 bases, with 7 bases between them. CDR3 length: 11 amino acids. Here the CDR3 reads CSVLPSDTQYF. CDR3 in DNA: TGCAGCGTTCTCCCCTCAGATACGCAGTATTTT.

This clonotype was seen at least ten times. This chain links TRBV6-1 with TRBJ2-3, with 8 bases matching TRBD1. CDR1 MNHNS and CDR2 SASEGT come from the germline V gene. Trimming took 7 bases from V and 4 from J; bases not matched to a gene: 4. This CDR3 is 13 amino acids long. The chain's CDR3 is CASKQGDADTQYF. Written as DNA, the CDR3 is TGTGCCAGCAAACAGGGGGACGCAGATACGCAGTATTTT.

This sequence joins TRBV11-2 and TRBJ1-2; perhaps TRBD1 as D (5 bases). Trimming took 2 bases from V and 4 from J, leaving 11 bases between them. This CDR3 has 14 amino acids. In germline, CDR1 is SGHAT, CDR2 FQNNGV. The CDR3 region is CASSLWGGSYGYTF. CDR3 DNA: TGTGCCAGCAGCTTATGGGGGGGGTCCTATGGCTACACCTTC.

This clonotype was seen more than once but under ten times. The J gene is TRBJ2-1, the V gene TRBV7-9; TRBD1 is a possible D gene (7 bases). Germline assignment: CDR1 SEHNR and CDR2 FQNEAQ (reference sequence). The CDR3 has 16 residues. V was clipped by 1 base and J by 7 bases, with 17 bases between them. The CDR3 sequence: CASSLGLGGQRNEQFF. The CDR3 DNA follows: TGTGCCAGCAGCTTAGGCTTGGGGGGACAGAGAAATGAGCAGTTCTTC.

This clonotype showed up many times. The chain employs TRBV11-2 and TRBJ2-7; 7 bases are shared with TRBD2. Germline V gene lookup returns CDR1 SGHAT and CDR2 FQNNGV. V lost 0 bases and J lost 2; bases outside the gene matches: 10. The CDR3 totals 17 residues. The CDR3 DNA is TGTGCCAGCAGCTTAGAGAGGACTAGACTTATAGCCTACGAGCAGTACTTC. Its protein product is CASSLERTRLIAYEQYF.

The chain's CDR3 is CASSTDREAFF. The CDR3, as DNA: TGCGCCAGCAGCACGGACAGGGAAGCTTTCTTT. The chain links TRBV5-1 to TRBJ1-1, with TRBD1 matching 7 bases. Germline V gene lookup returns CDR1 SGHRS and CDR2 YFSETQ. The CDR3 runs 11 residues. V dropped 4 bases and J dropped 8; count of bases not matched to a gene: 2.

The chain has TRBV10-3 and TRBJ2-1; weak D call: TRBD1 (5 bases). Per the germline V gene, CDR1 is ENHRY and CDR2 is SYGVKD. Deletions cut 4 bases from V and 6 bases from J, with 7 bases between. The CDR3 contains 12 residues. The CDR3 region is CAISGQSNEQFF. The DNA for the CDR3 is TGTGCCATCAGTGGACAGAGCAATGAGCAGTTCTTC.

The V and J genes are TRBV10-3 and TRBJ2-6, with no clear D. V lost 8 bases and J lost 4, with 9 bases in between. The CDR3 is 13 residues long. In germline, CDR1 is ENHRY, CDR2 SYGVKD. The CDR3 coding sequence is TGTGCCATCGCTACCTCCGGGGCCAACGTCCTGACTTTC. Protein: CAIATSGANVLTF.

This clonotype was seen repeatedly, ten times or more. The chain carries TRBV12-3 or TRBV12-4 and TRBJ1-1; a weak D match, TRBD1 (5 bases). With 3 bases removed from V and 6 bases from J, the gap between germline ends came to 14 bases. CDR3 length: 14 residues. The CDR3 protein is CASSFQGVGAEAFF. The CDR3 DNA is TGTGCCAGCAGTTTTCAGGGAGTTGGCGCTGAAGCTTTCTTT.

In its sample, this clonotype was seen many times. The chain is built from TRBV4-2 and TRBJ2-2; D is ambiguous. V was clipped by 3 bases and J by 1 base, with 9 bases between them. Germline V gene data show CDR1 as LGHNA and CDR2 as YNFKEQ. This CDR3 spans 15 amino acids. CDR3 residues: CASSQRTGNTGELFF. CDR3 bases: TGTGCCAGCAGCCAGAGGACGGGGAACACCGGGGAGCTGTTTTTT.

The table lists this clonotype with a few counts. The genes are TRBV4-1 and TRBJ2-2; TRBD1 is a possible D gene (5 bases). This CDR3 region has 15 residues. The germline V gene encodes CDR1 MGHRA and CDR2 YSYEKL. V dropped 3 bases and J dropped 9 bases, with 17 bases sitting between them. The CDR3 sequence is CASSHNQGNSWELFF. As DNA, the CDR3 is TGCGCCAGCAGCCACAACCAGGGTAACAGTTGGGAGCTGTTTTTT.

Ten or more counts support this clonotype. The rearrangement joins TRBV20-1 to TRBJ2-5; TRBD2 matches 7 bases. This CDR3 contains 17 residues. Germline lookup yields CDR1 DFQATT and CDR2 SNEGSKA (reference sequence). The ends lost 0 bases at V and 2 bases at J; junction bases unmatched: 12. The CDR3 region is CSARDGLGGWTQETQYF. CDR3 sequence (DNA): TGCAGTGCTAGAGATGGTCTCGGGGGGTGGACTCAAGAGACCCAGTACTTC.

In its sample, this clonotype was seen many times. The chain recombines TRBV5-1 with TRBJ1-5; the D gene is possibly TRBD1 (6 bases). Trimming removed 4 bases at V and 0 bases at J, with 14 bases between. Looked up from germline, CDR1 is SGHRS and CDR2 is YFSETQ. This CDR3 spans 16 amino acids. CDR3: CASSPTGQNSNQPQHF. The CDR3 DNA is TGCGCCAGCAGCCCTACAGGGCAGAATAGCAATCAGCCCCAGCATTTT.

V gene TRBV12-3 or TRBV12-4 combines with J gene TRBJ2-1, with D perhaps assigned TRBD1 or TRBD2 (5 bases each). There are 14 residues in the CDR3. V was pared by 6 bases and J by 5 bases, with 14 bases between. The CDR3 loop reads CASSRGLLDNEQFF. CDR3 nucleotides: TGTGCCAGCAGCCGGGGCCTCCTTGACAATGAGCAGTTCTTC.

CDR3 loop: CASSPMTGQATSGANVLTF. CDR3 DNA: TGTGCCAGCAGTCCCATGACCGGACAGGCAACCTCTGGGGCCAACGTCCTGACTTTC. The chain couples TRBV12-3 or TRBV12-4 to TRBJ2-6, with 7 bases identical to TRBD1. Germline trimming cut 5 bases from V and 0 bases from J; bases unmatched to any gene: 13. The CDR3 loop spans 19 amino acids.

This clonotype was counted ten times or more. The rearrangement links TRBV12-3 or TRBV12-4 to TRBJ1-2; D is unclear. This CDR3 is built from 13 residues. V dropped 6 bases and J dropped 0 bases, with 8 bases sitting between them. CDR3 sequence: CASSSWTNYGYTF. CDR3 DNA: TGTGCCAGCAGCTCGTGGACTAACTATGGCTACACCTTC.

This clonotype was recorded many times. CDR3 protein: CASSLLDEQYV. In nucleotides, the CDR3 is TGTGCCAGCAGTCTCTTAGATGAGCAGTACGTC. This chain links TRBV21-1 with TRBJ2-7. TRBV21-1 represents a pseudogene. The CDR3 contains 11 residues.

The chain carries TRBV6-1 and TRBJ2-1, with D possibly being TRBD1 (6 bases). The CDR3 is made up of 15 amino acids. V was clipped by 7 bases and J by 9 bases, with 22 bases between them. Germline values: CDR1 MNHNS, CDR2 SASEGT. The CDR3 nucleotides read TGTGCCAGCACCATCACGACAGGTCTTCCTCCTGAGCAGTTCTTC. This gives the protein CASTITTGLPPEQFF.

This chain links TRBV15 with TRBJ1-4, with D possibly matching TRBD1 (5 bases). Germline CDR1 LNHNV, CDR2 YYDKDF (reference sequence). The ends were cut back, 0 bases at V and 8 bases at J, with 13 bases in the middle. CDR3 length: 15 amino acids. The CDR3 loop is CATSRDQGLGEKLFF. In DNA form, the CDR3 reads TGTGCCACCAGCAGAGATCAGGGTCTCGGGGAAAAACTGTTTTTT.